This T cell receptor (beta chain) was sequenced during a study of T and B cells in COVID-19 patients. Study at large: COVID-19 patients gave peripheral blood either during active infection or after recovery. At median age roughly 35 years, recovered patients were younger than active-infection patients at 67. The study's findings and limits: Patients with COVID-19 reportedly showed strongly skewed T cell receptor beta variable and joining gene usage. There were more than 2,000 TCR clusters exclusive to the recovered cohort, fewer than 35 with low generation probability.

In its sample, this clonotype was seen many times. Antigen specificity is unknown. Trimming cost V 6 bases and J 4 bases; bases outside gene matches: 0. Germline V gives CDR1 LNHDA, CDR2 SQIVND (reference sequence). The CDR3 has 13 amino acids. TRB rearrangements were amplified by multiplex PCR with BIOMED2 TRB-A/B primers. TCRdb ran MiXCR on the multiplex PCR reads and lists one entry per CDR3 protein. Counted here are about 21,000 distinct CDR3 sequences, 30% occurring once; the ten biggest clones make up 2.1%. Blood genomic DNA input for TRB amplification was roughly 230-550 ng. The sequenced sample consisted of blood. The source is a human donor who had recovered from COVID-19. The V call is TRBV19, the J call TRBJ1-5, with TRBD1 matching over 10 bases. For the CDR3, the DNA is TGTGCCAGTAGGGGACAGGGGAATCAGCCCCAGCATTTT. It encodes CASRGQGNQPQHF.